This T cell receptor beta chain appears in the sequencing data of a study of regulatory T cells in long-lasting Graves disease (dated by TCRdb to the early 2020s). Turning to the overall study: Newly diagnosed Graves' disease patients had taken antithyroid drugs for less than 3 months. Patients with persistent Graves' disease were compared with patients with newly diagnosed Graves' disease using TCR sequencing and RNA sequencing of peripheral blood. The study was registered as a clinical trial and conducted in China. A total of roughly 35 samples underwent TCR sequencing: about 13 from persistent and about 20 from newly diagnosed Graves' disease patients.

In the paper's terms, the time point label means: newly diagnosed GD, antithyroid drugs for less than 3 months. RNA was extracted from PBMCs in TRIzol for both TCR sequencing and RNA sequencing. The diagnosis of Graves' disease followed American Thyroid Association guidelines. Patients for the study were recruited at an endocrinology department in Xi'an, China. Each patient gave 7.5 to 10 milliliters of peripheral blood, collected in an EDTA anticoagulant tube. PBMCs were isolated by Ficoll Paque Plus density gradient separation without further T cell sorting. An Agilent 2100 Bioanalyzer and agarose gel were used to check RNA quality, and a NanoDrop 2000 was used to measure RNA concentration. This clonotype was counted ten times or more. Its specific antigen is unknown. No base-level quality is on record; no much larger clone is a single base apart. General findings and caveats noted by the study authors: Persistent Graves' disease patients showed lower TCR Shannon entropy and fewer highly expanded clones than newly diagnosed patients, suggesting clonal expansion. Persistent patients shared more public clonotypes among themselves (around 2,500) than newly diagnosed patients did (nearly 1,000). Peripheral blood alone was examined, since thyroid tissue, which constituted the primary lesion, could not be accessed. As a limitation, the authors acknowledged that the small sample size may reduce accuracy. Only the TCR beta chain was sequenced and analyzed. Persistent disease showed preferential use of TRBV28, TRBJ1-2 and TRBJ2-5, whereas newly diagnosed disease favored TRBV20-1 and TRBJ2-1.

The library was made by multiplex PCR. The run used an Illumina HiSeq 4000. TCR beta libraries were built with iRepertoire HTBI primers and Arm-PCR amplification of CDR3 regions. Before sequencing, the PCR products went through gel purification. The paper's processing steps were these. A total of fewer than 80 TRBV and more than twelve TRBJ segments were identified across samples and were used for gene usage analysis of CDR3 amino acid clonotypes. COPE and FqMerger were used to merge filtered high-quality paired reads into contigs. BLAST was used to align contigs to IMGT TRBV, TRBD and TRBJ reference genes, with CDR3 defined following IMGT. Highly expanded clones were defined as clonotypes with a frequency above 0.1%. Shannon entropy was used to measure repertoire diversity, and the Gini coefficient was used to measure V-J evenness. Clonotypes shared by more than one individual were considered public. Clones were called with MiXCR by TCRdb after fastp trimmed the public reads at Q25, and only in-frame beta chains were retained. Each CDR3 protein appears once, grouped with its most common genes and DNA. The V and J calls follow TCRdb's processing rather than the paper's. Here the sample has approximately 480,000 distinct CDR3 sequences; around 15% occur a single time. 10% to 15% of the sample rests with the top ten.

Trimming removed 0 bases from V and 12 bases from J, leaving 12 bases between the germline ends. CDR1 and CDR2 (DFQATT, SNEGSKA) derive from the germline V gene (reference sequence). The CDR3 covers 12 residues, taking in both the cysteine and the phenylalanine. The entry retains the CDR3 DNA only, 36 bases that are in frame from base 1. This sample also belongs to another study, concerning T cells in Graves' hyperthyroidism and ophthalmopathy. In that second paper, the authors write: Graves' hyperthyroidism was defined as stable when no progression to ophthalmopathy occurred over 18 months of follow-up. Hyperthyroidism patients were newly diagnosed, had a disease duration of under 2 months, and were aged 18 to 65 years. Any patient with an uncontrolled infection, another autoimmune disease, pregnancy or lactation was excluded. Diagnoses were established on the basis of clinical symptoms, serum thyroxine and TRAb, thyroid ultrasound, and orbital computed tomography. A first-round RT-PCR of the TCR CDR3 used the HTBI primer set with the Qiagen OneStep RT-PCR kit. Most expanded thyroid clonotypes (frequency above 0.001) were also detected in blood, suggesting blood repertoires may reflect thyroid immune responses. A model built on a 13 V-J signature distinguished ophthalmopathy from stable hyperthyroidism, reaching 85% to 90% sensitivity and 81.08% specificity in cross-validation and 80%/75% in testing. In validation, the model predicted progression to ophthalmopathy with around 71% sensitivity and approximately 78% specificity, a median of approximately 6.7 months before onset. To identify distinguishing TCR V-J signatures, a discovery cohort of some 100 patients was used, comprising 43 with Graves' ophthalmopathy and 57 with stable Graves' hyperthyroidism. An independent validation cohort of around 20 hyperthyroidism patients and approximately 16 patients who later progressed to ophthalmopathy tested prospective prediction of ophthalmopathy. For training and testing, the approximately 97 patients in the discovery cohort were randomly divided in a 7:3 ratio. In several Graves' hyperthyroidism patients, the study also compared T-cell repertoires from thyroid tissue with T-cell repertoires from blood. Once sampling was done, hyperthyroidism patients were given methimazole at a starting dose of 30 mg daily, whereas ophthalmopathy patients were given high-dose intravenous methylprednisolone. Libraries were constructed in a second round of multiplex PCR, after which size selection and purification were performed. The libraries were sequenced on an Illumina HiSeq2000 using paired-end 100 bp reads. SOAPnuke was used to process the raw data, with reads discarded if the reads contained adapters or uncalled bases, had a mean Phred below 15, or lacked an exact constant-primer or identifier match. High-quality paired reads were merged with COPE v1.2.5, and unique nucleotide sequences were defined as clonotypes. MiTCR v1.1 was used to align the clonotypes against IMGT TRBV, TRBD and TRBJ reference segments. The analysis included only V-J combinations with a frequency above 0.0001, which together covered more than 98% of the repertoires. A TCS score was defined as the ratio between F50 (clonal expansion) and ExV (chaos), using BLOSUM62-based TCRdist between CDR3 peptides within each V-J. Welch's t-statistics and random forest reduced 500 to 550 V-J features to around 14, which were used in a naive Bayes classifier (R e1071). No statistical method was used to set the sample size in advance, and investigators knew the group allocation. According to the paper, TCR Vbeta CDR3 sequencing was carried out on 135 peripheral blood samples, which came from under 50 ophthalmopathy, some 73 hyperthyroidism and roughly 17 progressor patients.

The input for sequencing was peripheral blood mononuclear cells (PBMCs), taken at new diagnosis, from a patient treated with antithyroid drugs. This sequence uses TRBV20-1 and TRBJ2-1, with the D gene not clear enough to name. This receptor was identified in a man aged 35 to 55 with Graves disease. Donor details come from another sample of the same person, matched by shared clones. The nucleotides read TGCAGTGCTAGAGATGTAGCTATTGGGCAGTTCTTC. Its protein product is CSARDVAIGQFF.